This T cell receptor beta chain comes out of a study of cytomegalovirus exposure and HLA in healthy donors. This CDR3 is built from 14 residues. V lost 0 bases, J lost 3 bases, and 2 bases stayed unmatched. Germline CDR1 and CDR2: SGHRS and YFSETQ. Repertoires were generated with immunoSEQ multiplex PCR, while TCRdb's copy carries only in-frame clones and drops some. The sample lists 110,000 or so clones, approximately 88% seen once, with around 1.9% in the top ten. The table lists this clone with a count of one. The material sequenced was PBMCs. The TCR sequence derives from a young man in good health and CMV-seronegative. This chain joins TRBV5-1 and TRBJ1-2; 7 nucleotides line up with TRBD1. Here the CDR3 reads CASSLGGGDYGYTF. CDR3 in DNA: TGCGCCAGCAGCTTGGGAGGGGGCGACTATGGCTACACCTTC.